Below are 17 T cell receptor beta chains sequenced from a single sample in a study of T-cell reconstitution after alpha-beta-depleted transplantation in children. The library targeted TCRbeta and was prepared with unique molecular identifiers. TCRdb analysed the PCR reads with MiXCR anew, one entry per CDR3 protein. The repertoire includes around 670,000 distinct CDR3 sequences, less than 15% of them detected once, and 0.65% to 0.9% sits in the top ten. Here the sequenced sample was PBMCs, taken before TCRalphabeta/CD19-depleted stem cell transplant. These receptors originate from a girl aged 2-10 years with congenital amegakaryocytic thrombocytopenia, due to receive a stem cell transplant.

This clonotype was seen at least ten times. This chain links TRBV28 with TRBJ2-3, with D unclear. V lost 7 bases and J 6 bases, leaving 11 bases between the germline ends. Germline V gives CDR1 MDHEN, CDR2 SYDVKM. The length of the CDR3 is 12 residues. The CDR3 sequence: CASTTRVDTQYF. In DNA, the CDR3 is TGTGCCAGCACCACTCGGGTCGATACGCAGTATTTT.

This clonotype has at least ten counts. The chain has TRBV18 and TRBJ2-5, with D uncertain. Trimming removed 4 bases from V and 1 base from J, with 7 bases in between. CDR3 length: 13 amino acids. Germline V gene lookup returns CDR1 KGHSH and CDR2 LQKENI. DNA for the CDR3: TGTGCCAGCTCACGTGAAGTCCAAGAGACCCAGTACTTC. Translating gives CASSREVQETQYF.

This chain connects TRBV7-8 to TRBJ2-2; 7 nucleotides match TRBD2. The CDR3 has 13 amino acids. Germline assignment: CDR1 SGHVS and CDR2 FQNEAQ. Losses at the gene ends were 10 bases for V and 5 bases for J; bases not matched to a gene: 7. The DNA of the CDR3 is TGTGCCACATCCGGGAGGTGGACCGGGGAGCTGTTTTTT. It translates to CATSGRWTGELFF.

This chain uses TRBV7-9 with TRBJ2-7; D gene uncertain. Trimming took 5 bases from V and 2 from J, leaving 16 bases between them. The CDR3 spans 15 residues. CDR1 SEHNR and CDR2 FQNEAQ come from the germline V gene (reference sequence). The CDR3 coding sequence is TGTGCCAGCAGCCCCGGACCTCCACCGACCTACGAGCAGTACTTC. Amino acid sequence: CASSPGPPPTYEQYF. The variable domain in full, completed from reference TRBV7-9 and TRBJ2-7, reads DTGVSQNPRHKITKRGQNVTFRCDPISEHNRLYWYRQTLGQGPEFLTYFQNEAQLEKSRLLSDRFSAERPKGSFSTLEIQRTEQGDSAMYLCASSPGPPPTYEQYFGPGTRLTVT.

This clonotype was detected many times. At one end the junction does not follow the germline gene, possibly because of a read error. This sequence joins TRBV12-3 or TRBV12-4 and TRBJ2-3, with 9 positions matching TRBD2. CDR3 length: 14 amino acids. This chain's CDR3 is CASSLAGHTDTQYF. The CDR3 DNA reads TGTGCCAGCAGTCTAGCGGGGCACACAGATACGCAGTATTTT.

There are a few counts of this clonotype. The V call is TRBV3-1, the J call TRBJ2-3; TRBD2 matches at 10 bases. Trimming removed 0 bases from V and 12 bases from J; junction bases left unmatched: 9. This CDR3 is built from 15 residues. In germline, CDR1 is LGHDT, CDR2 YNNKEL (reference sequence). As DNA, the CDR3 is TGTGCCAGCAGCCAAGATCCCACTAGCGGGGAGAATCAGTATTTT. Residues: CASSQDPTSGENQYF.

This clonotype was counted between two and nine times. V usage is TRBV19 and J usage is TRBJ2-7; 8 positions match TRBD1. The CDR3 extends over 14 amino acids. The trim removed 6 bases at V and 0 bases at J, leaving 4 bases unmatched. Per germline, CDR1 LNHDA and CDR2 SQIVND (reference sequence). The CDR3, as DNA: TGTGCCAGTAGGCCCGGGACAGGCTCCTACGAGCAGTACTTC. This translates into CASRPGTGSYEQYF.

The table lists this clonotype with many counts. The chain carries TRBV29-1 and TRBJ2-1; perhaps D is TRBD1 or TRBD2 (5 bases each). This CDR3 spans 14 amino acids. The V gene lost 5 bases and the J gene lost 9 bases, with 20 bases spanning the gap. Germline-derived CDR1 and CDR2 are SQVTM and ANQGSEA. As DNA, the CDR3 is TGCAGCGTTTACGGGACCTACCTTCCTATTGAGCAGTTCTTC. Protein product: CSVYGTYLPIEQFF.

This clonotype has at least ten counts. The chain recombines TRBV23-1 with TRBJ1-5, with D perhaps TRBD1 (5 bases). TRBV23-1 is flagged as an ORF with uncertain function. The CDR3 has 14 amino acids. V was clipped by 0 bases and J by 6 bases, with 9 bases between them. The DNA for the CDR3 is TGCGCCAGCAGTCAATCGTGGGGGAGTCAGCCCCAGCATTTT. Translated, it gives CASSQSWGSQPQHF.

This clonotype showed up many times. CDR3 coding DNA: TGCAGTGCCGTAGCGGGAGACTACGAGCAGTACTTC. Translating gives CSAVAGDYEQYF. J is TRBJ2-7 and V is TRBV20-1; 9 bases match TRBD2. With V trimmed by 6 bases and J by 3 bases, 3 bases remained unmatched. Germline V lookup: CDR1 DFQATT, CDR2 SNEGSKA (reference sequence). The CDR3 totals 12 residues.

This chain connects TRBV7-9 to TRBJ2-1; 10 bases agree with TRBD2. V shed 0 bases, J shed 7 bases, and the junction held 3 bases outside the gene matches. CDR1 is SEHNR and CDR2 is FQNEAQ in the germline V gene (reference sequence). The CDR3 consists of 15 residues. This chain's CDR3 is CASSLAETSGNEQFF. The CDR3 bases are TGTGCCAGCAGCTTAGCCGAGACTAGCGGGAATGAGCAGTTCTTC. Complete variable domain (other parts from reference TRBV7-9 and TRBJ2-1): DTGVSQNPRHKITKRGQNVTFRCDPISEHNRLYWYRQTLGQGPEFLTYFQNEAQLEKSRLLSDRFSAERPKGSFSTLEIQRTEQGDSAMYLCASSLAETSGNEQFFGPGTRLTVL.

This clonotype was observed at least ten times. The J gene is TRBJ1-2, the V gene TRBV6-1; D gene ambiguous. Germline CDR1 reads MNHNS; CDR2 reads SASEGT. CDR3 length: 13 residues. V lost 5 bases to trimming and J lost 4 bases, with 11 bases between them. The CDR3 here is CASSRGGIYGYTF. CDR3 bases: TGTGCCAGCAGTCGTGGTGGAATCTATGGCTACACCTTC.

This clonotype was observed at least ten times. This rearrangement joins TRBV20-1 to TRBJ2-7; D is unresolved. CDR3 length: 13 residues. Trimming stripped 0 bases from V and 3 bases from J, with 9 bases between. Germline CDR1 and CDR2: DFQATT and SNEGSKA (reference sequence). The CDR3 DNA follows: TGCAGTGCTAGAGAGCGAGCTGGCTACGAGCAGTACTTC. Encoded protein: CSARERAGYEQYF.

Turning to this clonotype: Possible read error: a much larger clone is one base away. This chain's CDR3 is CSAKRSGHNYEQYF. CDR3 sequence (DNA): TGCAGCGCCAAAAGGTCGGGACACAACTACGAGCAGTACTTC. The chain uses TRBV29-1 and TRBJ2-7, with D possibly TRBD1 on 6 matching bases. This CDR3 is 14 amino acids long. Trimming took 7 bases from V and 3 from J, leaving 19 bases between them. Germline V gene data show CDR1 as SQVTM and CDR2 as ANQGSEA.

This clonotype was seen only a few times. CDR3 DNA: TGCAGTGCTAGATCCAACTTGAGGGGGAGGTTTGAAGATACGCAGTATTTT. Protein sequence: CSARSNLRGRFEDTQYF. The chain uses TRBV20-1 and TRBJ2-3; perhaps D is TRBD1 or TRBD2 (6 bases each). V shed 2 bases and J shed 5 bases, with 23 bases lying between them. The germline CDR1 and CDR2 sequences are DFQATT and SNEGSKA (reference sequence). The CDR3 runs 17 residues.

This clonotype was detected a few times. This sequence joins TRBV3-1 and TRBJ2-7; unclear D gene. The V gene lost 2 bases and the J gene lost 7 bases, with 9 bases spanning the gap. The CDR3 is 12 residues long. Germline values: CDR1 LGHDT, CDR2 YNNKEL (reference sequence). The CDR3 coding sequence is TGTGCCAGCAGCCAATTGGGTATGGAGCAGTACTTC. Residues: CASSQLGMEQYF.

This clonotype was observed a few times. V usage is TRBV7-9 and J usage is TRBJ2-1; D ambiguous. This CDR3 has 16 residues. Trimming removed 1 base from V and 8 bases from J, with 18 bases in between. The V gene's germline CDR1 is SEHNR and CDR2 FQNEAQ (reference sequence). The CDR3 reads CASSLGLGSYGYEQFF. The CDR3 region has the DNA TGTGCCAGCAGCTTAGGGTTAGGCTCCTACGGGTATGAGCAGTTCTTC.